This T cell receptor (beta chain) comes out of a study of T cells in Graves' hyperthyroidism and ophthalmopathy. The investigators amplified TCR beta CDR3 regions from RNA transcripts. The primer set for the first-round RT-PCR of the TCR CDR3 was HTBI. TCRdb reprocessed the multiplex PCR reads with MiXCR, giving one entry per CDR3 protein. The data hold over 450,000 distinct CDR3 sequences, with around 14% observed a single time. The CDR3 extends over 14 amino acids. The V gene lost 4 bases and the J gene lost 4 bases, with 14 bases spanning the gap. Germline CDR1 LGHDT, CDR2 YNNKEL (reference sequence). This clonotype has a count of ten or more.

This chain links TRBV3-1 with TRBJ2-7; TRBD1 is a possible D gene (6 bases). This receptor was obtained from a woman aged 18-29 years with Graves' hyperthyroidism. The sequenced sample consisted of blood. The CDR3: CASSPPRDTYEQYF. CDR3 in DNA: TGTGCCAGCAGCCCACCCCGGGACACTTACGAGCAGTACTTC.